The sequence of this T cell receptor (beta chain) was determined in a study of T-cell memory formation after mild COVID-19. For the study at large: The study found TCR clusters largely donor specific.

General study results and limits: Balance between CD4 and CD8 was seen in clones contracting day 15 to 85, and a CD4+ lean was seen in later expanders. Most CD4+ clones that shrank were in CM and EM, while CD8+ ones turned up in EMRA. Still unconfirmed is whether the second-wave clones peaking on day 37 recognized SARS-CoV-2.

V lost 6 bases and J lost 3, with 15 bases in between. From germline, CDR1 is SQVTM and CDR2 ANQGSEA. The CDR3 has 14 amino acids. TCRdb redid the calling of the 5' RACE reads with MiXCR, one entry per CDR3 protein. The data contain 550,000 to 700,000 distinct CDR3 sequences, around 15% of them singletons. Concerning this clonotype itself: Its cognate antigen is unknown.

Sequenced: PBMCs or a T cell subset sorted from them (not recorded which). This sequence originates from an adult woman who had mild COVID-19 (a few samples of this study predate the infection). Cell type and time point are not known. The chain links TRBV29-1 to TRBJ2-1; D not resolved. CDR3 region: CSVSLPPDYNEQFF. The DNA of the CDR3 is TGCAGCGTATCTCTTCCCCCCGACTACAATGAGCAGTTCTTC.